Below, 7 T cell receptor beta chains from the same sample are listed, as sequenced in a study of cytomegalovirus exposure and HLA in healthy donors. PCR was performed using 60 Vbeta and 13 Jbeta primers. Some clones are missing from TCRdb's copy, which holds only in-frame ones; the method was immunoSEQ multiplex PCR. Here the sample spans under 150,000 clones, approximately 79% being singletons. What was sequenced was PBMCs. The receptor set was obtained from a woman in her thirties in good health and CMV-seronegative.

The rearrangement links TRBV5-5 to TRBJ1-1; D unclear. This CDR3 comprises 17 residues. Germline lookup yields CDR1 SGHKS and CDR2 YYEKEE (reference sequence). The V end lost 0 bases, the J end lost 3 bases, and 18 bases lay between the germline ends. In DNA form, the CDR3 reads TGTGCCAGCAGCTTGGCCGGGCGGCCGGGAATGGACACTGAAGCTTTCTTT. Protein sequence: CASSLAGRPGMDTEAFF.

The V and J genes are TRBV15 and TRBJ1-2; possible D gene TRBD1, 6 bases. Germline V gene lookup returns CDR1 LNHNV and CDR2 YYDKDF (reference sequence). Trimming took off 3 bases at V and 3 bases at J, with 14 bases between the two ends. The CDR3 totals 15 residues. CDR3 DNA sequence: TGTGCCACCAGCAGGCCCTTTGGGGGCGACTATGGCTACACCTTC. Amino acid sequence: CATSRPFGGDYGYTF.

In this sample, this clone turned up once. The chain carries TRBV5-4 and TRBJ2-3, with TRBD2 matching 10 bases. V shed 4 bases and J 2 bases; nucleotides not matched to a gene: 7. Germline assignment: CDR1 SGHNT and CDR2 YYREEE (reference sequence). CDR3 length: 16 residues. The DNA for the CDR3 is TGTGCCAGCAGCGGGAGAACTAGCGGGGTCACAGATACGCAGTATTTT. It translates to CASSGRTSGVTDTQYF.

J is TRBJ1-1 and V is TRBV4-1; D might be TRBD1 (6 bases). The V and J ends lost 4 bases and 3 bases respectively, with 9 bases between them. The germline CDR1 and CDR2 sequences are MGHRA and YSYEKL. The CDR3 consists of 13 residues. The CDR3 DNA follows: TGCGCCAGCAGCCCACAGGGCGACACTGAAGCTTTCTTT. The encoded protein is CASSPQGDTEAFF.

The chain is built from TRBV28 and TRBJ1-2; D unclear. This CDR3 comprises 17 residues. Trimming removed 5 bases at V and 2 bases at J, with 21 bases between. CDR1 MDHEN and CDR2 SYDVKM come from the germline V gene. DNA of the CDR3: TGTGCCAGCAGTCAAGCGTTAGGAGGAGGCCTAAACTATGGCTACACCTTC. Translation gives CASSQALGGGLNYGYTF.

This chain uses TRBV25-1 with TRBJ1-2; 10 bases are a match to TRBD1. Per germline, CDR1 MGHDK and CDR2 SYGVNS. J was trimmed by 5 bases and V by 3 bases; bases with no gene match: 9. The CDR3 extends over 16 amino acids. CDR3 loop: CASSDRLGQGRYGYTF. Here the CDR3 DNA reads TGTGCCAGCAGTGATCGGTTGGGACAGGGGCGGTATGGCTACACCTTC.

To note about this clone: At one end, the junction sequence differs from germline, possibly due to a read error. This sequence joins TRBV7-7 and TRBJ2-5, with D perhaps matching TRBD2 (5 bases). This CDR3 has 13 amino acids. The V gene's germline CDR1 is SSHAT and CDR2 FNYEAQ (reference sequence). CDR3 DNA sequence: TGTGCTAGCAGCTTCAGAGGAGGAGAGACCCAGTACTTC. Translation gives CASSFRGGETQYF.